Following are 30 T cell receptor beta chains from one sample sequenced in a study of T cell clonotyping in hematopoietic cell transplantation. Assay: immunoSEQ multiplex PCR; the TCRdb copy retains only in-frame clones and omits some. The table records approximately 26,000 clones, roughly 82% of them present only once. Indicated time point: recipient sample about 28 days before transplant, after cytoreduction. The specimen was peripheral blood mononuclear cells, collected before stem cell transplant. Every receptor here comes from a woman aged 60-70 years with acute myeloid leukemia. Some clones in this sample may be carry-over from other donors' samples.

V is TRBV2 and J is TRBJ1-2, with TRBD1 identical over 10 bases. V lost 3 bases, J lost 4 bases, and 8 bases stayed unmatched. Germline CDR1 is SNHLY and CDR2 is FYNNEI. This CDR3 has 16 residues. The CDR3 nucleotides are TGTGCCAGCAGTGAGGACAGGGGGAGGTTGATCTATGGCTACACCTTC. Its translation is CASSEDRGRLIYGYTF. Full variable domain (remainder filled in from reference TRBV2 and TRBJ1-2): EPEVTQTPSHQVTQMGQEVILRCVPISNHLYFYWYRQILGQKVEFLVSFYNNEISEKSEIFDDQFSVERPDGSNFTLKIRSTKLEDSAMYFCASSEDRGRLIYGYTFGSGTRLTVV.

The rearrangement joins TRBV7-9 to TRBJ2-2; 8 bases match TRBD2. Germline lookup yields CDR1 SEHNR and CDR2 FQNEAQ (reference sequence). The CDR3 covers 16 residues. With V trimmed by 6 bases and J by 2 bases, 8 bases remained unmatched. CDR3 DNA: TGTGCCAGCAGACAGTCGGGGGGGGCAAACACCGGGGAGCTGTTTTTT. Translating it yields CASRQSGGANTGELFF. Filled out from reference TRBV7-9 and TRBJ2-2, the complete variable domain reads DTGVSQNPRHKITKRGQNVTFRCDPISEHNRLYWYRQTLGQGPEFLTYFQNEAQLEKSRLLSDRFSAERPKGSFSTLEIQRTEQGDSAMYLCASRQSGGANTGELFFGEGSRLTVL.

This clone showed up just once. V and J are TRBV7-6 and TRBJ2-6; no clear D gene. V gave up 3 bases and J gave up 3 bases, with 6 bases separating them. Germline V CDR1 and CDR2: SGHVS, FNYEAQ. The CDR3 is made up of 14 amino acids. The CDR3 nucleotides read TGTGCCAGCAGCTTTCGGGTTGGGGCCAACGTCCTGACTTTC. It codes for CASSFRVGANVLTF. The full variable domain, with the rest looked up from reference TRBV7-6 and TRBJ2-6, is GAGVSQSPRYKVTKRGQDVALRCDPISGHVSLYWYRQALGQGPEFLTYFNYEAQQDKSGLPNDRFSAERPEGSISTLTIQRTEQRDSAMYRCASSFRVGANVLTFGAGSRLTVL.

The chain links TRBV5-1 to TRBJ1-2; no clear D. V was cut by 0 bases and J by 7 bases, with 4 bases left in between. The CDR3 has 11 amino acids. Germline CDR1 reads SGHRS; CDR2 reads YFSETQ. As DNA, the CDR3 is TGCGCCAGCAGCTTGGCCGGTGGCTACACCTTC. This codes for CASSLAGGYTF. Complete variable domain (other parts from reference TRBV5-1 and TRBJ1-2): KAGVTQTPRYLIKTRGQQVTLSCSPISGHRSVSWYQQTPGQGLQFLFEYFSETQRNKGNFPGRFSGRQFSNSRSEMNVSTLELGDSALYLCASSLAGGYTFGSGTRLTVV.

V and J are TRBV6-5 and TRBJ2-7; D is possibly TRBD2 (5 bases). V was pared by 5 bases and J by 9 bases, with 17 bases between. This CDR3 region has 13 residues. The germline V gene has CDR1 MNHEY and CDR2 SVGAGI. This CDR3 reads CASSNPRSGGQYF. CDR3 DNA sequence: TGTGCCAGCAGTAACCCACGGAGCGGCGGGCAGTACTTC.

The V call is TRBV7-3, the J call TRBJ2-1, with 12 bases that match TRBD2. The CDR3 contains 16 residues. V gave up 0 bases and J gave up 7 bases; unmatched junction bases: 4. Germline assignment: CDR1 SGHTA and CDR2 FQGTGA. CDR3 coding DNA: TGTGCCAGCAGCTTAACGTTTACTAGCGGGAGGAATGAGCAGTTCTTC. Its protein is CASSLTFTSGRNEQFF.

The chain links TRBV2 to TRBJ2-5; TRBD1 aligns across 8 bases. CDR1 and CDR2 from the germline V gene are SNHLY and FYNNEI. With V trimmed by 10 bases and J by 5 bases, 9 bases remained unmatched. The CDR3 covers 13 residues. The CDR3 is CATADRGRETQYF. The DNA of the CDR3 is TGTGCCACCGCCGACAGGGGACGGGAGACCCAGTACTTC.

The gene calls are TRBV23-1 and TRBJ2-7; 9 bases are shared with TRBD1. TRBV23-1 is treated as an ORF (open reading frame) with a function not yet certain. The CDR3 spans 17 residues. After removal of 0 bases from V and 2 bases from J, the junction contained 8 bases not matched to a gene. The CDR3 protein is CASSQSGQGTEAYEQYF. In nucleotides, the CDR3 is TGCGCCAGCAGTCAATCGGGACAGGGAACGGAGGCCTACGAGCAGTACTTC.

Concerning this clone: Other DNA sequences in the same sample also yield this CDR3. V gene TRBV19 combines with J gene TRBJ1-5; the D gene is possibly TRBD1 (5 bases). CDR3 size: 14 residues. CDR1 and CDR2 from the germline V gene are LNHDA and SQIVND (reference sequence). Trimming pared 6 bases from V and 3 bases from J, leaving 12 bases between. CDR3 DNA: TGTGCCAGTAGGACCGGGGCCCACAATCAGCCCCAGCATTTT. Its protein is CASRTGAHNQPQHF. The full variable domain, rest sourced from reference TRBV19 and TRBJ1-5, is DGGITQSPKYLFRKEGQNVTLSCEQNLNHDAMYWYRQDPGQGLRLIYYSQIVNDFQKGDIAEGYSVSREKKESFPLTVTSAQKNPTAFYLCASRTGAHNQPQHFGDGTRLSIL.

This chain joins TRBV5-6 and TRBJ1-1; unclear D gene. Trimming took 1 base from V and 4 from J, leaving 2 bases between them. CDR1 is SGHDT and CDR2 is YYEEEE in the germline V gene. This CDR3 contains 11 residues. The CDR3 loop is CASSLSTEAFF. The CDR3 DNA reads TGTGCCAGCAGCTTGAGCACTGAAGCTTTCTTT.

This chain connects TRBV28 to TRBJ1-4; the match to TRBD1 covers 7 bases. The CDR3 totals 13 residues. Germline CDR1 MDHEN, CDR2 SYDVKM. V dropped 5 bases and J dropped 9; count of bases not matched to a gene: 6. For the CDR3, the DNA is TGTGCCAGCAGTGAGACAGGGCAGAAAAAACTGTTTTTT. It specifies CASSETGQKKLFF. Supplemented by reference TRBV28 and TRBJ1-4, the full variable domain reads DVKVTQSSRYLVKRTGEKVFLECVQDMDHENMFWYRQDPGLGLRLIYFSYDVKMKEKGDIPEGYSVSREKKERFSLILESASTNQTSMYLCASSETGQKKLFFGSGTQLSVL.

Only one count was recorded for this clone. CDR3 DNA sequence: TGTGCCAGCAGCGGGGGGAGGGGCAATCAGCCCCAGCATTTT. It encodes CASSGGRGNQPQHF. The V and J genes are TRBV5-6 and TRBJ1-5, with D tentatively TRBD1 (5 bases). V was pared by 4 bases and J by 2 bases, with 10 bases between. The CDR3 spans 14 residues. Germline lookup yields CDR1 SGHDT and CDR2 YYEEEE.

The J gene is TRBJ1-2, the V gene TRBV5-4, with D maybe TRBD1 (5 bases). The germline V gene has CDR1 SGHNT and CDR2 YYREEE (reference sequence). The V end lost 2 bases, the J end lost 2 bases, and 13 bases lay between the germline ends. This CDR3 region has 15 residues. CDR3 DNA: TGTGCCAGCAGCTTTGGGGGGAATACGAACTATGGCTACACCTTC. The encoded protein is CASSFGGNTNYGYTF.

This clone appeared a single time. The rearrangement joins TRBV13 to TRBJ2-5; the D is unclear. The germline CDR1 and CDR2 sequences are PRHDT and FYEKMQ (reference sequence). CDR3 length: 13 residues. CDR3 sequence (DNA): TGTGCGGCGGCTAGGCGAGGCCAAGAGACCCAGTACTTC. Protein sequence: CAAARRGQETQYF.

The chain carries TRBV7-2 and TRBJ2-3, with 10 bases aligning to TRBD1. There are 14 residues in the CDR3. V trimming: 5 bases; J trimming: 6 bases; junction bases outside the gene matches: 5. The germline V gene has CDR1 SGHTA and CDR2 FQGNSA. CDR3 region: CASSPDRGHDTQYF. The CDR3 DNA reads as TGTGCCAGCAGCCCAGACAGGGGGCACGATACGCAGTATTTT.

The V gene is TRBV11-3, the J gene TRBJ2-2, with D unresolved. This CDR3 contains 14 residues. V lost 1 base and J 5 bases, leaving 8 bases between the germline ends. Germline CDR1 is SGHNT and CDR2 is YENEEA. In DNA form, the CDR3 reads TGTGCCAGCAGCTTAGGGGCGAGGACCGGGGAGCTGTTTTTT. Protein: CASSLGARTGELFF.

In its sample, this clone was seen once. This chain links TRBV10-3 with TRBJ2-7; no reliable D call. The CDR3 sequence is 11 residues long. Germline V gene data show CDR1 as ENHRY and CDR2 as SYGVKD. V gave up 6 bases and J gave up 5 bases, with 8 bases separating them. The CDR3 coding sequence is TGTGCCATCAGCAGCACCCACGAGCAGTACTTC. Residues: CAISSTHEQYF.

The rearrangement links TRBV7-3 to TRBJ1-5; D is unresolved. The length of the CDR3 is 20 residues. V was clipped by 4 bases and J by 4 bases, with 29 bases between them. The germline V gene has CDR1 SGHTA and CDR2 FQGTGA. Here the CDR3 reads CASSSGGKVPGSVENQPQHF. DNA of the CDR3: TGTGCCAGCAGCTCAGGCGGAAAGGTGCCGGGGTCGGTTGAAAATCAGCCCCAGCATTTT. Variable domain in full (rest from reference TRBV7-3 and TRBJ1-5): GAGVSQTPSNKVTEKGKYVELRCDPISGHTALYWYRQSLGQGPEFLIYFQGTGAADDSGLPNDRFFAVRPEGSVSTLKIQRTERGDSAVYLCASSSGGKVPGSVENQPQHFGDGTRLSIL.

The chain links TRBV6-4 to TRBJ2-3, with 7 bases matching TRBD1. The V segment lost 2 bases and the J segment 4 bases; nucleotides outside the gene matches: 3. The CDR3 loop spans 14 amino acids. CDR1 is MRHNA and CDR2 is SNTAGT in the germline V gene. In DNA, the CDR3 is TGTGCCAGCAGTGACCAAGGGGGCTCAGATACGCAGTATTTT. It codes for CASSDQGGSDTQYF.

This clone showed up just a few times. This chain joins TRBV28 and TRBJ2-7; no reliable D call. From germline, CDR1 is MDHEN and CDR2 SYDVKM. The CDR3 runs 12 residues. V lost 5 bases and J 2 bases, leaving 7 bases between the germline ends. CDR3 nucleotide sequence: TGTGCCAGCAGTCGGGTCCCCTACGAGCAGTACTTC. It codes for CASSRVPYEQYF.

The CDR3 spells CASSPTGSSYEQYF. The CDR3, as DNA: TGTGCCAGCAGCCCGACCGGAAGCTCCTACGAGCAGTACTTC. The rearrangement joins TRBV5-5 to TRBJ2-7; unclear D gene. Germline CDR1 SGHKS, CDR2 YYEKEE (reference sequence). The CDR3 covers 14 residues. The ends were cut back, 4 bases at V and 0 bases at J, with 11 bases in the middle.

CDR3 nucleotides: TGTGCCAGCAGCAGAATGGCCGGGTACGAGCAGTACTTC. It is translated as CASSRMAGYEQYF. The rearrangement joins TRBV11-2 to TRBJ2-7; D gene ambiguous. V lost 5 bases and J lost 4, with 12 bases in between. From germline, CDR1 is SGHAT and CDR2 FQNNGV. This CDR3 region has 13 residues. The full variable domain, in which reference TRBV11-2 and TRBJ2-7 provide the parts outside the CDR3, is EAGVAQSPRYKIIEKRQSVAFWCNPISGHATLYWYQQILGQGPKLLIQFQNNGVVDDSQLPKDRFSAERLKGVDSTLKIQPAKLEDSAVYLCASSRMAGYEQYFGPGTRLTVT.

This chain uses TRBV5-1 with TRBJ2-7; tentative D call: TRBD1 (5 bases). V lost 4 bases and J lost 2, with 10 bases in between. The CDR3 is 13 amino acids. Germline CDR1 SGHRS, CDR2 YFSETQ. For the CDR3, the DNA is TGCGCCAGCAGCCTGACAGAGACCTACGAGCAGTACTTC. Translated: CASSLTETYEQYF.

The chain carries TRBV10-2 and TRBJ2-7; perhaps TRBD2 as D (5 bases). Trimming pared 6 bases from V and 3 bases from J, leaving 18 bases between. CDR1 is WSHSY, CDR2 SAAADI, per germline. The CDR3 has 15 amino acids. The CDR3 spells CASRHRLLENYEQYF. CDR3 sequence (DNA): TGCGCCAGCAGGCACCGACTACTCGAAAACTACGAGCAGTACTTC.

The chain is built from TRBV19 and TRBJ2-2; 9 positions match TRBD1. CDR1 and CDR2 (germline): LNHDA, SQIVND (reference sequence). Trimming cost V 11 bases and J 1 base; bases outside gene matches: 11. This CDR3 region has 16 residues. The CDR3 spells CAGARTGAMNTGELFF. In nucleotides, the CDR3 is TGTGCCGGGGCACGGACAGGGGCGATGAACACCGGGGAGCTGTTTTTT. Full variable domain (outside the CDR3, taken from reference TRBV19 and TRBJ2-2): DGGITQSPKYLFRKEGQNVTLSCEQNLNHDAMYWYRQDPGQGLRLIYYSQIVNDFQKGDIAEGYSVSREKKESFPLTVTSAQKNPTAFYLCAGARTGAMNTGELFFGEGSRLTVL.

In regard to this clone: The CDR3 end shows no conserved phenylalanine or tryptophan, and so a read error is likely. No DNA is shown, since the ends of the CDR3 on it are uncertain; the CDR3 is the one TCRdb lists. The chain joins TRBV10-3 to TRBJ1-6. The CDR3 has 9 residues if both end residues are counted. CDR1 and CDR2 from the germline V gene are ENHRY and SYGVKD. CDR3 protein: CAISDGGSA.

This chain connects TRBV6-4 to TRBJ2-1; 9 bases align to TRBD2. The germline CDR1 and CDR2 sequences are MRHNA and SNTAGT. CDR3 length: 13 residues. Trimming at V came to 5 bases and at J to 6 bases, leaving 2 bases not matched to a gene. CDR3 bases: TGTGCCAGCAGTTATAGCGGGAGCAATGAGCAGTTCTTC. Its protein product is CASSYSGSNEQFF.

The chain joins TRBV7-2 to TRBJ1-6; D gene uncertain. This CDR3 is 18 amino acids long. Germline V lookup: CDR1 SGHTA, CDR2 FQGNSA. Trimming shortened V by 1 base and J by 0 bases, and 13 bases separated the two germline ends. This CDR3 reads CASSLERVPNSYNSPLHF. CDR3 DNA sequence: TGTGCCAGCAGCTTAGAAAGGGTCCCCAACTCCTATAATTCACCCCTCCACTTT.

The V call is TRBV13, the J call TRBJ1-6; 7 bases match TRBD1. The junction had 9 bases not matched to a gene; V was cut back by 2 bases and J by 2 bases. CDR3 length: 18 residues. CDR1 and CDR2 from the germline V gene are PRHDT and FYEKMQ (reference sequence). This chain's CDR3 is CASSLQGDGLAYNSPLHF. In DNA, the CDR3 is TGTGCCAGCAGCTTACAGGGGGACGGTCTAGCCTATAATTCACCCCTCCACTTT. The full variable domain, its missing parts supplied by reference TRBV13 and TRBJ1-6, is AAGVIQSPRHLIKEKRETATLKCYPIPRHDTVYWYQQGPGQDPQFLISFYEKMQSDKGSIPDRFSAQQFSDYHSELNMSSLELGDSALYFCASSLQGDGLAYNSPLHFGNGTRLTVT.

J is TRBJ2-5 and V is TRBV5-1, with unresolved D. V was cut by 3 bases and J by 1 base, with 10 bases left in between. The germline V gene has CDR1 SGHRS and CDR2 YFSETQ. The CDR3 is 14 amino acids. The CDR3 protein is CASSSLLPQETQYF. In nucleotides, the CDR3 is TGCGCCAGCAGCTCGCTCCTACCCCAAGAGACCCAGTACTTC.